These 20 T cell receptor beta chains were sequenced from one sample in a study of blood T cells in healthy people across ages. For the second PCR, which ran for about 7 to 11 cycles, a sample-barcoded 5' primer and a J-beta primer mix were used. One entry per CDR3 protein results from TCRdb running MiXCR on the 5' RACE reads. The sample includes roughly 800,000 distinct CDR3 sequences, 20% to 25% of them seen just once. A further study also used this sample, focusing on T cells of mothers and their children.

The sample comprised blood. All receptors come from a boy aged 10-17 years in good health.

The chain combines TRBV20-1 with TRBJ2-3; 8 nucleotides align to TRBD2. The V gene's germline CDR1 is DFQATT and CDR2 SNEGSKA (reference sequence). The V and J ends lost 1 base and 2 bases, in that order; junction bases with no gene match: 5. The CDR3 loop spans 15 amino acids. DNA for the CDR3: TGCAGTGCTAGAGGACTAGCGTGGCACACAGATACGCAGTATTTT. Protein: CSARGLAWHTDTQYF.

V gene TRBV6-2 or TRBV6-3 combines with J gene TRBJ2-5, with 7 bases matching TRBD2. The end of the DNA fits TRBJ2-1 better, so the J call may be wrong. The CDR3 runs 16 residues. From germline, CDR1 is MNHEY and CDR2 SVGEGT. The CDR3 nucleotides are TGTGCCAGCGGCCGACTAGCCCAAGCCCAATACAATGAGCAGTTCTTC. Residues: CASGRLAQAQYNEQFF.

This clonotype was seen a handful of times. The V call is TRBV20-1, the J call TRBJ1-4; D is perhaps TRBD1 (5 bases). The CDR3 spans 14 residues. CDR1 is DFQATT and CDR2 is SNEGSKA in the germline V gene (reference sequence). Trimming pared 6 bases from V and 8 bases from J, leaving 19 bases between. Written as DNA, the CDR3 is TGCAGTGCCCCACGGGGGGTTCCGAGCGAAAAACTGTTTTTT. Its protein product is CSAPRGVPSEKLFF.

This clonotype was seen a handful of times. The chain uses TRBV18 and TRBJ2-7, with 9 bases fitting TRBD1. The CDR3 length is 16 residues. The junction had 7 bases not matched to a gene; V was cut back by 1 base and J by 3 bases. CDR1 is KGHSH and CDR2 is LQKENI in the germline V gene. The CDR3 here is CASSPQSGQGYYEQYF. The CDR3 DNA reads TGTGCCAGCTCACCACAGTCCGGACAGGGGTACTACGAGCAGTACTTC.

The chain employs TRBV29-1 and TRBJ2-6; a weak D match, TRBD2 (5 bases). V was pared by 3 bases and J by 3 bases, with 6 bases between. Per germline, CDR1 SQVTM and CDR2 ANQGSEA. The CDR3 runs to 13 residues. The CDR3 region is CSVDGDGANVLTF. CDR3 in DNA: TGCAGCGTTGACGGGGATGGGGCCAACGTCCTGACTTTC.

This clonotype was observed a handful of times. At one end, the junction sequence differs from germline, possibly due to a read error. The CDR3 spells CGTSRPGQGRIQYF. CDR3 coding DNA: TGTGGCACCAGCAGGCCCGGACAGGGAAGGATCCAGTACTTC. This chain joins TRBV15 and TRBJ2-1, with 8 bases matching TRBD1. The J call is in doubt because the DNA end fits TRBJ2-5 better. This CDR3 has 14 residues. Germline CDR1 reads LNHNV; CDR2 reads YYDKDF (reference sequence).

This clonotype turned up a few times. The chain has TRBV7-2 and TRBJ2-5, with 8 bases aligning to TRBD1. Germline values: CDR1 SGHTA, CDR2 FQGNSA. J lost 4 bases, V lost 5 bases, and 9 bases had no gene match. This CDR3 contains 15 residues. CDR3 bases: TGTGCCAGCAGCCTATACAGGGGGATCGGAGAGACCCAGTACTTC. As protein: CASSLYRGIGETQYF.

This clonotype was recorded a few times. The CDR3 bases are TGTGCCAGCAGCTTTAACTCGGCGGCAGAGACCCAGTACTTC. Translated: CASSFNSAAETQYF. J is TRBJ2-5 and V is TRBV7-9; D is unresolved. Trimming pared 3 bases from V and 4 bases from J, leaving 12 bases between. There are 14 residues in the CDR3. The germline V gene encodes CDR1 SEHNR and CDR2 FQNEAQ (reference sequence).

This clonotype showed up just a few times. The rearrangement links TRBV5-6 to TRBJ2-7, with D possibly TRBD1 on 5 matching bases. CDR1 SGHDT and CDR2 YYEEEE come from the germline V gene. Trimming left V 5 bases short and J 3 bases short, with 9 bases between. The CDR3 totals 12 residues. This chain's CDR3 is CASRTGDYEQYF. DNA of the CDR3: TGTGCCAGCAGAACAGGTGACTACGAGCAGTACTTC.

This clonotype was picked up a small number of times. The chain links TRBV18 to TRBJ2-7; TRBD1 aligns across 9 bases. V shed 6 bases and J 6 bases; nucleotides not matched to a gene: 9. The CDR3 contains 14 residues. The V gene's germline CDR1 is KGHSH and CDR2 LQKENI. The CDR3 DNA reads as TGTGCCAGCTCCCCGGGACAGGGAGTTCGCGAGCAGTACTTC. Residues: CASSPGQGVREQYF. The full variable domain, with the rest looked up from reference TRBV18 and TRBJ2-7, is NAGVMQNPRHLVRRRGQEARLRCSPMKGHSHVYWYRQLPEEGLKFMVYLQKENIIDESGMPKERFSAEFPKEGPSILRIQQVVRGDSAAYFCASSPGQGVREQYFGPGTRLTVT.

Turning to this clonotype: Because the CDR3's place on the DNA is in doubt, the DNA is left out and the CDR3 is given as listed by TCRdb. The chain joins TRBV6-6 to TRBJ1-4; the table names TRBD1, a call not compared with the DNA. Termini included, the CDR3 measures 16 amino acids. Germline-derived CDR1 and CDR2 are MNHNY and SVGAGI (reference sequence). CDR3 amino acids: CASSSSGETTNEKLFF.

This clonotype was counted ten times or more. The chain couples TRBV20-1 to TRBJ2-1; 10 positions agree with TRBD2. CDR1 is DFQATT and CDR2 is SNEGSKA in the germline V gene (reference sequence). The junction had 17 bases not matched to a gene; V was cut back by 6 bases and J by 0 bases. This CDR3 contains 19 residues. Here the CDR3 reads CSAPIASGGALSSYNEQFF. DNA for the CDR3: TGCAGTGCCCCTATAGCGAGCGGGGGGGCCCTCAGCTCCTACAATGAGCAGTTCTTC.

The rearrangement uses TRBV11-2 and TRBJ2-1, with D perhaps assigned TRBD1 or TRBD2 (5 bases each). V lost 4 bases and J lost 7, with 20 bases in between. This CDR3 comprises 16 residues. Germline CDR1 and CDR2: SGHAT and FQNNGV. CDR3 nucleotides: TGTGCCAGCAGCTCACTCCGGGGCCCGGAGATAAATGAGCAGTTCTTC. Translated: CASSSLRGPEINEQFF.

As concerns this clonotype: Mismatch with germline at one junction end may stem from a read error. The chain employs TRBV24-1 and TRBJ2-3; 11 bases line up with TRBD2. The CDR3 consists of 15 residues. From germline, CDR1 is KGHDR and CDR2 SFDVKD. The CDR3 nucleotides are TGTGCCACCTCACTAGCGGGAGATGTCACAGATCCGCAGTATTTT. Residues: CATSLAGDVTDPQYF.

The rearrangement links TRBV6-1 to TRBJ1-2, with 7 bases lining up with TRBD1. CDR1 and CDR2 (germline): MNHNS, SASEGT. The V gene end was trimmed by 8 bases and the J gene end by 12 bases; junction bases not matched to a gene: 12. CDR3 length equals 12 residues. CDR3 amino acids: CASGLDRWDNTF. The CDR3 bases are TGTGCCAGCGGCTTGGACAGGTGGGACAACACCTTC.

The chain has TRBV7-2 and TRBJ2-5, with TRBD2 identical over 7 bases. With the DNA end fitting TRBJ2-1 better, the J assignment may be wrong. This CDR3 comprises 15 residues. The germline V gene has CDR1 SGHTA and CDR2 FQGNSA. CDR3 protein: CASSSYSGRVDEQFF. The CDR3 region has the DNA TGTGCCAGCAGCTCCTACAGTGGGAGGGTTGATGAGCAGTTCTTC.

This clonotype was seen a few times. The CDR3 sequence: CASSRQLGTQYF. Here the CDR3 DNA reads TGTGCCAGCAGTCGCCAACTGGGGACCCAGTACTTC. The genes are TRBV12-3 or TRBV12-4 and TRBJ2-5; D gene ambiguous. Trimming stripped 5 bases from V and 7 bases from J, with 11 bases between. This CDR3 comprises 12 residues.

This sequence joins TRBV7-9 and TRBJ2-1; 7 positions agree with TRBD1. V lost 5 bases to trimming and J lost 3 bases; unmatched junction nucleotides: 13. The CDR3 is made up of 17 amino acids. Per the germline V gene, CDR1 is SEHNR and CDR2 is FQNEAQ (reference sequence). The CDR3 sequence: CASSRDLGTANYNEQFF. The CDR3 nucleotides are TGTGCCAGCAGCAGAGACCTAGGGACAGCTAACTACAATGAGCAGTTCTTC.

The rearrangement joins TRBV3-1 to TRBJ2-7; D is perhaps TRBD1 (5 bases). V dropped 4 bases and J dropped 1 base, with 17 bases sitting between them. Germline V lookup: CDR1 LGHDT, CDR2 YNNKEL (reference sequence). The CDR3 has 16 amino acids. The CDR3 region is CASSPLLGRASYEQYF. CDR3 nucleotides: TGTGCCAGCAGCCCCCTACTGGGGCGCGCGTCCTACGAGCAGTACTTC.

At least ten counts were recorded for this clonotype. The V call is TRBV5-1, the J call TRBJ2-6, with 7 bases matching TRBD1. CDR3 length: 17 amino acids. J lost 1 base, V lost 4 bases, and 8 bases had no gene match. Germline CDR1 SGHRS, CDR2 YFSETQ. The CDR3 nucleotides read TGCGCCAGCAGCCCAAGACAGGGTGGGTCTGGGGCCAACGTCCTGACTTTC. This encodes CASSPRQGGSGANVLTF.